Below, one T cell receptor beta chain is given with its context. The antigen remains unidentified. The CDR3 extends over 16 amino acids. The germline gives CDR1 SEHNR, CDR2 FQNEAQ (reference sequence). V lost 5 bases and J lost 0; bases outside the gene matches: 8. Naive CD8 cells were CD45RO-negative, positively selected for CCR7, excluding terminally differentiated effector memory CD45RA+ cells. The data belong to a study of shared clonotypes between healthy human individuals. Study conclusions and caveats: Estimated clonotype richness was generally higher in naive than memory subsets.

Assay: immunoSEQ multiplex PCR; the TCRdb copy retains only in-frame clones and omits some. The repertoire holds some 2.1 million clones, with 93% as singletons. The V gene is TRBV7-9, the J gene TRBJ2-7; 9 positions match TRBD2. The specimen was naive CD8+ T cells from PBMCs. The receptor comes from a young man in good health. Some clones in this sample may be carry-over from other donors' samples. The CDR3 here is CASSRGTSQYSYEQYF. The DNA of the CDR3 is TGTGCCAGCAGCCGCGGGACTAGCCAATACTCCTACGAGCAGTACTTC.